This TCR beta chain was identified in a study of T cells in Graves' hyperthyroidism and ophthalmopathy. Cells are PBMCs isolated from more than 8.5 ml of fresh blood. The CDR3 runs to 14 residues. The germline CDR1 and CDR2 sequences are MNHNS and SASEGT. Trimming left V 6 bases short and J 8 bases short, with 16 bases between. Researchers amplified the TCR beta CDR3 regions from RNA transcripts. TCR CDR3 underwent first-round RT-PCR with the HTBI primer set. TCRdb re-analysed the multiplex PCR reads in MiXCR, keeping a single row per CDR3 protein. The sample includes about 580,000 distinct CDR3 sequences, about 15% of them seen just once.

The sample consisted of blood. The sequence was collected from a woman between 25 and 40 years old with Graves' hyperthyroidism that later progressed to Graves' ophthalmopathy. The chain joins TRBV6-1 to TRBJ2-2; tentative D call: TRBD1 (6 bases). DNA for the CDR3: TGTGCCAGCAGCCGGGACACCCAAATAGGGGAGCTGTTTTTT. It yields the protein CASSRDTQIGELFF.